This T cell receptor (beta chain) was observed in a study of chemoradiotherapy in HPV16-positive cancers. Repertoires were generated with immunoSEQ multiplex PCR, while TCRdb's copy carries only in-frame clones and drops some. The sample carries about 7,600 clones, around 83% recorded once. Study observations and caveats: For HPV16-positive patients, expanding HPV-responsive T cells associated with longer recurrence-free survival.

Germline V gene data show CDR1 as MGHRA and CDR2 as YSYEKL. Deletions cut 6 bases from V and 5 bases from J, with 13 bases between. The CDR3 totals 13 residues. As concerns this clone: Its antigen is not known.

The rearrangement links TRBV4-1 to TRBJ2-5, with D possibly TRBD2 on 6 matching bases. The material sequenced was blood, taken from a patient who underwent chemoradiotherapy. The receptor comes from a human donor with HPV-associated anogenital cancer. DNA of the CDR3: TGCGCCAGCAGTCGACTAGTTTTGGAGACCCAGTACTTC. This translates into CASSRLVLETQYF.